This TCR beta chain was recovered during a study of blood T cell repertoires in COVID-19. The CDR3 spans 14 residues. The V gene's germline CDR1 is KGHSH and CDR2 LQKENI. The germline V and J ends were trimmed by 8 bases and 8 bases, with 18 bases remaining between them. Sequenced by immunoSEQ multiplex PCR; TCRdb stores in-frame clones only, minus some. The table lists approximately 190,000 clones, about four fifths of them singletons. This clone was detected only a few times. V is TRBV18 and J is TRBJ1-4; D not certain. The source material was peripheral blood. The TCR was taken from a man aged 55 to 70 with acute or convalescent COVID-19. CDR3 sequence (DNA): TGTGCCAGCACTCGGACGGGATTGACGGAAAAACTGTTTTTT. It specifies CASTRTGLTEKLFF.